This T cell receptor (beta chain) was obtained from a study of blood T cells in healthy people across ages. A J-beta primer mix and a sample-barcoded 5' primer were used in a second PCR of roughly 7 to 12 cycles. TCRdb itself ran the 5' RACE reads through MiXCR, one entry per CDR3 protein. The sample records under 800,000 distinct CDR3 sequences, roughly 20% being singletons. This clonotype was seen more than once but under ten times. The CDR3 consists of 13 residues. From germline, CDR1 is MNHNS and CDR2 SASEGT. The V end was cut by 6 bases, the J end by 5 bases, with 13 bases between. The sequence came from a man between 65 and 80 years old in good health. Sequencing input: blood. V usage is TRBV6-1 and J usage is TRBJ2-5; D is undetermined. The CDR3 DNA reads as TGTGCCAGCAGCTTTAACAGTGGCGAGACCCAGTACTTC. It codes for CASSFNSGETQYF.